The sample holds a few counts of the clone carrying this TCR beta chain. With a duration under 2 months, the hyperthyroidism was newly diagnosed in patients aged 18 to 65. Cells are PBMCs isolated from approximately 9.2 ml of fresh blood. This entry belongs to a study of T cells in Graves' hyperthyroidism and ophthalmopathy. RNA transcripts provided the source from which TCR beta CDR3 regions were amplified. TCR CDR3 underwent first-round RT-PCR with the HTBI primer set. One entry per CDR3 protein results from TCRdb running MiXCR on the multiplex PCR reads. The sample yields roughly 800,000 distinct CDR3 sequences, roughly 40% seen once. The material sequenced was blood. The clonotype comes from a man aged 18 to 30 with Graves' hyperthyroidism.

CDR3: CASSFDGGREKLFF. CDR3 bases: TGTGCCAGCAGTTTTGACGGGGGTCGGGAAAAACTGTTTTTT. The chain has TRBV12-3 or TRBV12-4 and TRBJ1-4; D might be TRBD1 (5 bases). V was shortened by 3 bases and J by 8 bases, with 13 bases between the two germline ends. CDR3 length: 14 amino acids.